The entry below gives a single T cell receptor (beta chain) sequence along with its context. A junction end diverges from the germline sequence, so it may reflect a read error. The authors made TCR beta cDNA from 400 to 550 ng total RNA with a constant-region primer. Sequencing libraries for TCR beta derived from three nested multiplex PCR rounds that used slightly modified ARM-PCR. Rounds one and two of PCR, each of approximately 11 cycles, were primed with TRBV1-TRBV30 forward primers and a C-beta reverse primer. TCRdb re-called the multiplex PCR reads with MiXCR, one entry per CDR3 protein. The sample carries roughly 330,000 distinct CDR3 sequences, 65% recorded once. It was unsorted whole blood that yielded blood RNA, and germline DNA was also extracted. Chronic HBV infection, untreated so far, was present in the patients. This specimen comes from a study of tumor-infiltrating lymphocytes in primary liver carcinoma.

This CDR3 is built from 15 residues. Germline-derived CDR1 and CDR2 are MGHRA and YSYEKL. The origin of this receptor is a man aged 35 to 55 with primary liver carcinoma and hepatitis B virus infection. The V and J genes are TRBV4-1 and TRBJ1-4, with a possible D match to TRBD1 (6 bases). The sample comprised peripheral blood. CDR3 in amino acids: CVSSQVPGANEKPFF. CDR3 coding DNA: TGCGTCAGCAGCCAAGTACCAGGGGCAAATGAAAAACCGTTTTTT.